This T cell receptor (beta chain) was retrieved from a study of PD-1 blockade in classical Hodgkin lymphoma. After autologous stem cell transplantation all patients relapsed, and prior brentuximab vedotin exposure differed between cohorts. Under best response, outcomes were complete response, partial response or progressive disease. Assay used: immunoSEQ multiplex PCR; TCRdb lists only in-frame clones, some missing. The repertoire holds over 45,000 clones, around 67% seen once, with about 15% in the top ten. Study conclusions and caveats: Complete responders possessed baseline diversity comparable to newly diagnosed patients.

As concerns this clone: What it recognizes is unknown.

The sequence was obtained from a human donor with classical Hodgkin lymphoma. The input for sequencing was peripheral blood mononuclear cells (PBMCs), taken before the second cycle of nivolumab.

The CDR3 DNA sequence: TGTGCCAGCAGTAGGGATGAGCAGTTCTTC. It translates to CASSRDEQFF. J is TRBJ2-1 and V is TRBV6-6; unclear D gene. This CDR3 spans 10 amino acids. V dropped 5 bases and J dropped 8 bases, with 4 bases sitting between them. The germline CDR1 and CDR2 sequences are MNHNY and SVGAGI (reference sequence).